One and the same sample provided the 4 T cell receptor beta chains below, sequenced in a study of Tregs in tolerant kidney transplant recipients. Method: immunoSEQ multiplex PCR; TCRdb's copy keeps in-frame clones and lacks some. The table records 2,000 to 2,500 clones, approximately 42% of them present only once. These receptors lack a known antigen. Sequenced input: Tregs from blood cultured with allogeneic cells. Receptors were obtained from a human donor in good health.

The gene calls are TRBV5-1 and TRBJ2-7; D ambiguous. Between the trimmed V and J ends, which lost 6 bases and 5 bases, there was a span of 9 bases. The CDR3 runs to 11 residues. Germline lookup yields CDR1 SGHRS and CDR2 YFSETQ. The CDR3 sequence: CASTLGHEQYF. In DNA, the CDR3 is TGCGCCAGCACGCTTGGACACGAGCAGTACTTC. The full variable domain, its missing parts supplied by reference TRBV5-1 and TRBJ2-7, is KAGVTQTPRYLIKTRGQQVTLSCSPISGHRSVSWYQQTPGQGLQFLFEYFSETQRNKGNFPGRFSGRQFSNSRSEMNVSTLELGDSALYLCASTLGHEQYFGPGTRLTVT.

V and J are TRBV6-1 and TRBJ2-7, with D unclear. CDR3 length: 11 amino acids. Germline loops: CDR1 MNHNS, CDR2 SASEGT. The ends were cut back, 8 bases at V and 4 bases at J, with 9 bases in the middle. CDR3 nucleotides: TGTGCCAGCCAGACATCTTACGAGCAGTACTTC. It yields the protein CASQTSYEQYF.

This clone was counted a single time. Its ends do not fully match the called genes, so a read error is possible. V is TRBV7-2 and J is TRBJ2-1; D unclear. The CDR3 spans 11 residues. Germline CDR1 is SGHTA and CDR2 is FQGNSA. This CDR3 reads CASSLQTLPLF. For the CDR3, the DNA is TGTGCCAGCAGCCTACAGACCCTCCCGCTCTTC. The full variable domain, in which reference TRBV7-2 and TRBJ2-1 provide the parts outside the CDR3, is GAGVSQSPSNKVTEKGKDVELRCDPISGHTALYWYRQSLGQGLEFLIYFQGNSAPDKSGLPSDRFSAERTGGSVSTLTIQRTQQEDSAVYLCASSLQTLPLFGPGTRLTVL.

CDR3 residues: CASSRTRSGTGGEGGYTF. The CDR3, as DNA: TGTGCCAGCAGCCGGACCCGGTCCGGGACAGGGGGCGAAGGTGGCTACACCTTC. This sequence joins TRBV11-2 and TRBJ1-2; 12 nucleotides match TRBD1. The CDR3 runs 18 residues. The V gene end was trimmed by 5 bases and the J gene end by 7 bases; junction bases not matched to a gene: 17. CDR1 SGHAT and CDR2 FQNNGV come from the germline V gene.